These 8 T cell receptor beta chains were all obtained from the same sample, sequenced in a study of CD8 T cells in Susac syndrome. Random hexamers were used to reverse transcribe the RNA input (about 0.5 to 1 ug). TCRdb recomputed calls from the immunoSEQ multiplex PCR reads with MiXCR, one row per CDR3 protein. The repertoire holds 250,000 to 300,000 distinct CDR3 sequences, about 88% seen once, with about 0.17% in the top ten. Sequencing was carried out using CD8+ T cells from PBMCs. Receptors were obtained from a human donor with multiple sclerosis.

CDR3 bases: TGTGCCAGCAGTTACGGAAGTGGGTACGAGCAGTACTTC. Its translation: CASSYGSGYEQYF. V and J are TRBV6-5 and TRBJ2-7, with unresolved D. Germline CDR1 and CDR2: MNHEY and SVGAGI. V lost 2 bases and J lost 4, with 9 bases in between. The CDR3 is 13 amino acids.

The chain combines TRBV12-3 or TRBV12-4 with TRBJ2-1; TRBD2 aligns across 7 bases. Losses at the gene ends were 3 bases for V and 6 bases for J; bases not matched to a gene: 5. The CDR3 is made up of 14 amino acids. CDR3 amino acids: CASSFAGVGNEQFF. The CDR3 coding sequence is TGTGCCAGCAGTTTCGCGGGAGTGGGCAATGAGCAGTTCTTC.

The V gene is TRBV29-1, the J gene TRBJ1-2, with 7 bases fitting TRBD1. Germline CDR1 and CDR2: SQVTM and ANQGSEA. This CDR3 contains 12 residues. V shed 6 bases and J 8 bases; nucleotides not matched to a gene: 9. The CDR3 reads CSVDLTGNGYTF. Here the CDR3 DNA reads TGCAGCGTGGACTTGACAGGGAACGGCTACACCTTC. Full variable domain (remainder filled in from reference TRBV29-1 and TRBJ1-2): SAVISQKPSRDICQRGTSLTIQCQVDSQVTMMFWYRQQPGQSLTLIATANQGSEATYESGFVIDKFPISRPNLTFSTLTVSNMSPEDSSIYLCSVDLTGNGYTFGSGTRLTVV.

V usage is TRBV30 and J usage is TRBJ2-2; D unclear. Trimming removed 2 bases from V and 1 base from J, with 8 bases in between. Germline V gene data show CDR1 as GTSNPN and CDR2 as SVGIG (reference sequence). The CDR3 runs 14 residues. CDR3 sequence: CAWSTPLNTGELFF. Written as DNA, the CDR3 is TGTGCCTGGAGTACCCCTTTGAACACCGGGGAGCTGTTTTTT.

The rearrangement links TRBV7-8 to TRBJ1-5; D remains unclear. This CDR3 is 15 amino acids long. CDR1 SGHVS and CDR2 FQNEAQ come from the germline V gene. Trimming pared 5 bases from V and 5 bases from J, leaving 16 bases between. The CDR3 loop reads CASSGDGRRDQPQHF. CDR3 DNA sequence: TGTGCCAGCAGCGGAGACGGGCGGAGGGATCAGCCCCAGCATTTT.

The DNA for the CDR3 is TGCAGTGCTAGACTCACCGGGGAGCTGTTTTTT. Translation gives CSARLTGELFF. The chain uses TRBV20-1 and TRBJ2-2; D remains ambiguous. The CDR3 spans 11 residues. The V gene's germline CDR1 is DFQATT and CDR2 SNEGSKA (reference sequence). Trimming shortened V by 2 bases and J by 4 bases, and 2 bases separated the two germline ends.

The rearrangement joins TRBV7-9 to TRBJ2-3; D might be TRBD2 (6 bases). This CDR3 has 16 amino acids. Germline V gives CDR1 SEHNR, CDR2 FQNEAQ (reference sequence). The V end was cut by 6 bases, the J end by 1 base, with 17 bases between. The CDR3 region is CASSPVFGGGTDTQYF. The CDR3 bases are TGTGCCAGCAGTCCCGTCTTCGGGGGAGGCACAGATACGCAGTATTTT.

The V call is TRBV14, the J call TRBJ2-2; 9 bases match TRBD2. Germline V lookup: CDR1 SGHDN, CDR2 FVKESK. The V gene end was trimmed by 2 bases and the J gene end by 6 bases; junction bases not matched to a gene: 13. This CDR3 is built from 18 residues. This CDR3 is CASSQSTSGNPPPGELFF. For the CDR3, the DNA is TGTGCCAGCAGCCAATCGACTAGCGGCAATCCCCCCCCCGGGGAGCTGTTTTTT.